This T cell receptor (beta chain) derives from a study of tumor and adjacent non-tumor tissue in lung cancer (dated by TCRdb to the late 2010s). The study in broad terms: By cancer type, the cohort comprised 12 to 13 adenocarcinoma patients, a couple of squamous cell carcinoma patients and 1 small cell lung cancer patient. Ages among the 15 or so patients ranged from about 30 to 85 years, there were approximately ten men and 5 women, and disease was at TNM stage I to III. In total, sequencing yielded fewer than 150 million productive TCRbeta reads, which works out to an average of about 3.9 million reads per sample. Some 30 paired specimens, one tumor and one normal lung sample per patient, were profiled by TCRbeta CDR3 sequencing. Using bulk TCRbeta repertoires from roughly 14 lung cancer patients, the study set lung tumor tissue side by side with matched distant non-tumor lung tissue.

The germline V gene (reference sequence) sets CDR1 to DFQATT and CDR2 to SNEGSKA. CDR3 length: 14 amino acids, cysteine to phenylalanine. Just CDR3 DNA is preserved here, 42 bases in frame from base 1. Overall study outcomes, separate from this receptor: The top 100 clones accounted for a significantly larger cumulative portion of the repertoire in normal lung than in tumor tissue. Significantly higher TCR diversity (inverse Simpson) was observed in tumor tissue than in normal lung tissue (approximately 430 vs 150, P = 0.0075, Mann-Whitney U test). TCR diversity was significantly higher in younger patients, and higher tumor TCR diversity was associated with shorter overall and disease-free survival. Peripheral blood was not sequenced, so blood TCRbeta repertoires in these lung cancer patients were not examined. The methods do not name the sequencing platform or mention unique molecular identifiers. The cohort had only about 16 patients, and the authors noted that larger samples and more detailed clinical data are needed.

RNA was isolated from bulk, unsorted tissue, and RNA quality was assessed with a NanoDrop ND-1000 and an Agilent 2100. The donors were newly diagnosed lung cancer patients admitted for thoracic surgery in China from August to November 2014 who had not received prior chemotherapy. Patients who had received previous radiotherapy or chemotherapy, or who had another concurrent cancer, were excluded from the study. Surgical tissue pieces of about 1-2.3 cm3 were preserved in RNAlater solution and were kept at -80 degrees C until use. In its sample, this clonotype was seen once. Its antigen remains unidentified. This clone may be a read error of a much larger clone one base away. The library was prepared using multiplex PCR. Reads for this sample came from an Illumina HiSeq 2500. TCRbeta libraries were constructed through three rounds of nested PCR with primers (Table S4) according to protocols modified from ARM-PCR. Before sequencing, PCR products of 200-500 bp were excised from the gel and purified with the QIAquick gel extraction kit. On the authors' methods: Reads were cleaned with Trimmomatic, merged with FLASH into complete CDR3 sequences, and assigned to V(D)J germline segments with MiTCR. Clonal diversity was calculated as the inverse Simpson's index using VDJtools. A read counted as productive if the sequence was in-frame and lacked a premature stop codon. TCRdb reanalyzed the raw reads on its own, using fastp at Q25 for trimming and MiXCR for clone calling, and kept in-frame beta chains. Rows are unified per CDR3 protein, each entry keeping the most common DNA and genes. The V and J calls were not made by the authors but by TCRdb's processing. The sample table lists over 110,000 distinct CDR3 sequences, approximately 72% of them with a count of one. Over 15% of the sample lies in the top ten.

The chain uses TRBV20-1 and TRBJ1-3, with a tentative D gene TRBD1 over 6 matching bases. The sequence derives from a man between 60 and 75 years old with small cell lung cancer. Sequenced input: lung tumor tissue. The base sequence is TGCACTGCTAGATCGGACAGTTTGCGGAACACCATATATTTT. The resulting protein is CTARSDSLRNTIYF.